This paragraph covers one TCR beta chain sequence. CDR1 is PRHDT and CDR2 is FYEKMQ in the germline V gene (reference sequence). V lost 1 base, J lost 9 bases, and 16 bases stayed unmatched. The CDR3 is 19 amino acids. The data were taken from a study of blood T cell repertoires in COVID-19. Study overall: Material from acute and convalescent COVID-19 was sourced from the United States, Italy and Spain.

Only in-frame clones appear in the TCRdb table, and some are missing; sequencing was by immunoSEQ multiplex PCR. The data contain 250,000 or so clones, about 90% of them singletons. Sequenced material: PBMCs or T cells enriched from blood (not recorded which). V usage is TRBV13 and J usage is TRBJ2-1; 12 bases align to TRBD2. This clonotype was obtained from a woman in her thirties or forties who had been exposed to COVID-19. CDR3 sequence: CASSLVSATSGRVPSEQFF. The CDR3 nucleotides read TGTGCCAGCAGCTTAGTATCAGCGACTAGCGGGAGAGTTCCCAGTGAGCAGTTCTTC. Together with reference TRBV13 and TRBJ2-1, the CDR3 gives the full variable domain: AAGVIQSPRHLIKEKRETATLKCYPIPRHDTVYWYQQGPGQDPQFLISFYEKMQSDKGSIPDRFSAQQFSDYHSELNMSSLELGDSALYFCASSLVSATSGRVPSEQFFGPGTRLTVL.